The present T cell receptor beta chain was sequenced within a study of blood T cell repertoires in COVID-19. The overall study: Samples taken during acute and convalescent COVID-19 were collected in the United States, Italy and Spain. Sources were T cells, B-cell-depleted T cells, or PBMCs; the material itself was cDNA or gDNA.

CDR1 is SGHRS, CDR2 YFSETQ, per germline. The junction had 7 bases not matched to a gene; V was cut back by 4 bases and J by 1 base. The CDR3 has 15 amino acids. It was during active infection that Seattle patients were enrolled and then longitudinally followed. In the original processing: Using reference gene primer amplification, nucleated cell counts were estimated. Measured with immunoSEQ multiplex PCR; TCRdb has only the in-frame clones, and not every one. The V and J calls and the clone size are those of that table, but D and trimming were determined from the DNA. The sample yields roughly 250,000 clones, approximately 87% seen once.

The sequence derives from a young woman with COVID-19, enrolled during active disease. This chain connects TRBV5-1 to TRBJ1-2, with 7 bases fitting TRBD1. What was sequenced was peripheral blood. CDR3 bases: TGCGCCAGCAGCCCTAGGGGACAGAGTAACTATGGCTACACCTTC. The encoded protein is CASSPRGQSNYGYTF.